The 9 T cell receptor beta chains given below trace back to one sample, sequenced in a study of blood T cell repertoires in COVID-19. Only in-frame clones appear in the TCRdb table, and some are missing; sequencing was by immunoSEQ multiplex PCR. The profile shows almost 200,000 clones, 80% to 90% of them singletons. Sequencing was carried out using PBMCs or T cells enriched from blood (not recorded which). Receptor source: a woman younger than 30 who had recovered from COVID-19.

V is TRBV27 and J is TRBJ2-6, with D perhaps matching TRBD2 (5 bases). Trimming removed 0 bases at V and 4 bases at J, with 13 bases between. The germline V gene has CDR1 MNHEY and CDR2 SMNVEV (reference sequence). The CDR3 is made up of 17 amino acids. The CDR3: CASSLSPSGVGANVLTF. For the CDR3, the DNA is TGTGCCAGCAGTTTATCCCCCTCCGGGGTCGGGGCCAACGTCCTGACTTTC.

This clone has just one count. The rearrangement uses TRBV28 and TRBJ1-5; 10 bases are a match to TRBD1. Germline lookup yields CDR1 MDHEN and CDR2 SYDVKM. CDR3 length: 17 amino acids. J lost 1 base, V lost 6 bases, and 9 bases had no gene match. This chain's CDR3 is CASSSEGQGMSNQPQHF. The CDR3, as DNA: TGTGCCAGCAGCTCCGAGGGACAGGGGATGAGCAATCAGCCCCAGCATTTT.

For the CDR3, the DNA is TGTGCCAGCAGTTACTCACAGGACAGCTCTGGAAACACCATATATTTT. It yields the protein CASSYSQDSSGNTIYF. This chain links TRBV6-5 with TRBJ1-3; D is possibly TRBD1 (6 bases). Trimming cost V 0 bases and J 0 bases, with 9 bases left between them. The CDR3 is made up of 16 amino acids. Germline V CDR1 and CDR2: MNHEY, SVGAGI.

The genes are TRBV7-9 and TRBJ1-1; 8 nucleotides match TRBD1. CDR1 and CDR2 from the germline V gene are SEHNR and FQNEAQ (reference sequence). The CDR3 runs to 14 residues. V was pared by 5 bases and J by 4 bases, with 6 bases of the junction left unmatched. CDR3 residues: CASSPRGLSTEAFF. The CDR3 bases are TGTGCCAGCAGCCCCAGGGGGCTGAGCACTGAAGCTTTCTTT.

This chain uses TRBV6-5 with TRBJ1-5; 7 bases match TRBD1. Germline trimming cut 5 bases from V and 7 bases from J; bases unmatched to any gene: 8. CDR3 size: 14 residues. Germline CDR1 MNHEY, CDR2 SVGAGI. The CDR3 sequence: CASSNPGTAQPQHF. The CDR3 DNA reads TGTGCCAGCAGTAACCCCGGGACAGCCCAGCCCCAGCATTTT.

With regard to this clone: Other DNA variants within this sample encode the same CDR3. The chain employs TRBV28 and TRBJ2-7, with D unclear. Germline V lookup: CDR1 MDHEN, CDR2 SYDVKM. The CDR3 covers 12 residues. Trimming stripped 3 bases from V and 1 base from J, with 4 bases between. The CDR3 spells CASSFSSYEQYF. CDR3 coding DNA: TGTGCCAGCAGTTTCTCGTCCTACGAGCAGTACTTC.

The genes are TRBV2 and TRBJ1-2; 9 bases agree with TRBD1. This CDR3 is built from 14 residues. Germline values: CDR1 SNHLY, CDR2 FYNNEI. J lost 8 bases, V lost 7 bases, and 11 bases had no gene match. CDR3 in DNA: TGTGCCAGCACTACACTAACAGGGGGCGTGGGCTACACCTTC. It yields the protein CASTTLTGGVGYTF.

J is TRBJ1-1 and V is TRBV5-1; D is unclear. The V gene's germline CDR1 is SGHRS and CDR2 YFSETQ. This CDR3 contains 13 residues. V lost 4 bases and J lost 1, with 8 bases in between. CDR3 amino acids: CASSDPGNTEAFF. The CDR3 coding sequence is TGCGCCAGCAGCGACCCGGGGAACACTGAAGCTTTCTTT.

The V call is TRBV19, the J call TRBJ1-6; TRBD1 matches 7 bases. Per germline, CDR1 LNHDA and CDR2 SQIVND (reference sequence). V lost 5 bases, J lost 0 bases, and 7 bases stayed unmatched. This CDR3 is built from 17 residues. The CDR3 DNA follows: TGTGCCAGTAGTCCGCGGACAGGTTTCTCCTATAATTCACCCCTCCACTTT. Amino acid sequence: CASSPRTGFSYNSPLHF. The full variable domain, in which reference TRBV19 and TRBJ1-6 provide the parts outside the CDR3, is DGGITQSPKYLFRKEGQNVTLSCEQNLNHDAMYWYRQDPGQGLRLIYYSQIVNDFQKGDIAEGYSVSREKKESFPLTVTSAQKNPTAFYLCASSPRTGFSYNSPLHFGNGTRLTVT.